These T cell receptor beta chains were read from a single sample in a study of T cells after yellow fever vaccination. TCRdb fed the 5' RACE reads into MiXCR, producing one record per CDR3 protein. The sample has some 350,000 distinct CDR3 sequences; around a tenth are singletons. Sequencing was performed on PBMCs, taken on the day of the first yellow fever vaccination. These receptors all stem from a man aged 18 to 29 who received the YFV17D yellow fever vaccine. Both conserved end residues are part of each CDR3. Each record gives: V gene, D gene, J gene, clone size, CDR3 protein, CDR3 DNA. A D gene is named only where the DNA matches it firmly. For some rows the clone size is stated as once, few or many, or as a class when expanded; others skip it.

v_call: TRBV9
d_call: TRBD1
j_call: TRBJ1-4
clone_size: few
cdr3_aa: CASSVFSGGNEKLFF
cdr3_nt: TGTGCCAGCAGCGTATTCTCAGGGGGCAATGAAAAACTGTTTTTT

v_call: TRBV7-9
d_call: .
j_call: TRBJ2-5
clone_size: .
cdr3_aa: CASSSPFHETQYF
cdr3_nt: TGTGCCAGCAGCTCCCCCTTTCACGAGACCCAGTACTTC

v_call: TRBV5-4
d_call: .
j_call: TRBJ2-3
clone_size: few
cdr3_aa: CASTTPGGSADTQYF
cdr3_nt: TGTGCCAGCACGACGCCCGGCGGGTCCGCCGATACGCAGTATTTT

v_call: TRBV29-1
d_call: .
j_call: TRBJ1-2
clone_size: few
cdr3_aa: CSVESSGSYYGYTF
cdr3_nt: TGCAGCGTTGAGAGTAGCGGCAGCTACTATGGCTACACCTTC

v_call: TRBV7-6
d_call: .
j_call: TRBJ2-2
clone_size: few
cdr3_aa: CASSVQQGGTGELFF
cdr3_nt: TGTGCCAGCAGCGTTCAACAGGGCGGGACCGGGGAGCTGTTTTTT

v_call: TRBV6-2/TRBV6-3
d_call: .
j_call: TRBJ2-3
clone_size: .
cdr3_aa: CASSPPGRNEDTQYF
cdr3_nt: TGTGCCAGCAGCCCTCCCGGACGGAATGAAGATACGCAGTATTTT

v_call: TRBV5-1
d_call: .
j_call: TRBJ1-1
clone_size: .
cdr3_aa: CASSLSMNTEAFF
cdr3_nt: TGCGCCAGCAGCTTGAGTATGAACACTGAAGCTTTCTTT

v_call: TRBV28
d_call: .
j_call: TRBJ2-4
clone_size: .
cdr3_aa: CASNLGKGINIQYF
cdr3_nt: TGTGCCAGCAACTTGGGGAAAGGGATCAACATTCAGTACTTC

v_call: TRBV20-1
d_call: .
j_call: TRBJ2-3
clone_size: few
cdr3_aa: CSAKGPSTDTQYF
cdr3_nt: TGCAGTGCTAAGGGCCCTAGCACAGATACGCAGTATTTT

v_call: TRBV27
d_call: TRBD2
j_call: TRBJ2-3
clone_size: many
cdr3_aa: CASSRRGSTDTQYF
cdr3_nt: TGTGCCAGCAGTCGGCGGGGGAGCACAGATACGCAGTATTTT

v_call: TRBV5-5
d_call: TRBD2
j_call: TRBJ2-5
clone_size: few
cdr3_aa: CASSFASGGQETQYF
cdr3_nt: TGTGCCAGCAGCTTTGCTAGCGGGGGCCAAGAGACCCAGTACTTC

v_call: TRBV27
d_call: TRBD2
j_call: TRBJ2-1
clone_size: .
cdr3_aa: CASSPGSGGSYNEQFF
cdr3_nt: TGTGCCAGCAGTCCAGGTAGCGGGGGGTCGTACAATGAGCAGTTCTTC